This TCR beta chain was profiled in a study of T cell responses to AZD1222 COVID-19 vaccine. Study as a whole: It was second doses at about 4 or about 12 weeks that were pooled. Study observations and caveats: Reports say nearly half of spike-specific TCRs go after unmutated variant regions. Without day 14 samples, only post-peak T cell repertoires were studied. Spike-specific TCR breadth and depth both grew after two AZD1222 doses.

The CDR3 totals 16 residues. CDR1 and CDR2 from the germline V gene are SGHTA and FQGNSA. Trimming took off 2 bases at V and 7 bases at J, with 17 bases between the two ends. TCRdb keeps only in-frame clones here, not all; method: immunoSEQ multiplex PCR. This sample has some 130,000 clones, with more than 85% found just once. As for this clone: Its antigen remains unknown.

This specimen was peripheral blood, taken on day 0 of AZD1222 vaccination. The clonotype was recovered from an adult in good health. The gene calls are TRBV7-2 and TRBJ2-2, with a possible D match to TRBD1 (7 bases). CDR3 sequence (DNA): TGTGCCAGCAGCTTAACCGTTGGAGGGGGCGACGGGGAGCTGTTTTTT. Amino acids: CASSLTVGGGDGELFF.